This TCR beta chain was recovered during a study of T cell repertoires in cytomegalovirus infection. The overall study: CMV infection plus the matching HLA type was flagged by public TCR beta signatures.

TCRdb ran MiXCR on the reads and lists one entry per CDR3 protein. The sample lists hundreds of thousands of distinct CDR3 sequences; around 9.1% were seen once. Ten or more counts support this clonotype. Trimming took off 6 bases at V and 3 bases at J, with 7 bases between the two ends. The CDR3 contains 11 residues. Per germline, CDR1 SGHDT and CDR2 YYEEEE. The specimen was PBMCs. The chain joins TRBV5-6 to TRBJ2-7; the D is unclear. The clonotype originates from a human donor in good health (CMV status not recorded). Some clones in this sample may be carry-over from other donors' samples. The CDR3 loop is CASTARYEQYF. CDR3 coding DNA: TGTGCCAGCACCGCCCGCTACGAGCAGTACTTC.